The entry that follows covers one T cell receptor (beta chain) sequence. The antigen remains unidentified. This CDR3 contains 15 residues. V was pared by 5 bases and J by 1 base, with 6 bases of the junction left unmatched. The V gene's germline CDR1 is MGHDK and CDR2 SYGVNS. Treatment indicated: approximately nine-day PBMC culture with coronavirus spike peptide pools or control peptides (ViraFEST assay). The Oncomine TCR Beta short-read assay was applied to DNA of cultured CD4+ T cells. TCRdb reanalysed the PCR reads using MiXCR and keeps one entry per CDR3 protein. Here the sample spans roughly 14,000 distinct CDR3 sequences, about 48% being singletons. This record comes from a study of vaccination and CD4 T cells after COVID-19.

Material: CD4+ T cells from blood, cultured in vitro. This TCR was sampled from a human donor who had recovered from COVID-19. The gene calls are TRBV25-1 and TRBJ2-3; 7 nucleotides align to TRBD2. CDR3 in amino acids: CASSPRGDGTDTQYF. As DNA, the CDR3 is TGTGCCAGCAGTCCCCGGGGGGATGGCACAGATACGCAGTATTTT.